Given below is one T cell receptor beta chain in context. No antigen is known for it. The data are from a study of B cell selection in AIRE deficiency. Findings and caveats of the study: Only about a tenth of 3,500 to 4,500 shared Treg sequences were patient-specific; 31.6% healthy-specific. Tconv and Treg cells from AIRE-deficient patients resembled healthy donors in TCRBV usage, CDR3 length and diversity. TCRbeta-only data showed about 35% of shared healthy Treg sequences in healthy Tconv.

Profiled with immunoSEQ multiplex PCR; TCRdb holds only in-frame clones, not every one. The table lists fewer than 15,000 clones, 85% to 95% of them singletons. Germline V gene sequence: CDR1 MNHNY, CDR2 SVGAGI (reference sequence). This CDR3 is built from 14 residues. Deletions cut 2 bases from V and 1 base from J, with 8 bases between. The regulatory T cell sort gate was CD4+CD25hiCD127low/negative. Sequencing was performed on Tregs sorted from PBMCs. The chain joins TRBV6-6 to TRBJ1-1; D is uncertain. The TCR sequence derives from a human donor with AIRE deficiency. The CDR3 nucleotides read TGTGCCAGCAGTTACGTTAGCGGGAACACTGAAGCTTTCTTT. This encodes CASSYVSGNTEAFF.